These T cell receptor beta chains were read from a single sample in a study of blood T cell repertoires in COVID-19. Method: immunoSEQ multiplex PCR; TCRdb's copy keeps in-frame clones and lacks some. The sample yields some 150,000 clones, roughly 79% seen once. The source material was peripheral blood. These receptors were obtained from a man aged 50 to 60 with active or convalescent COVID-19. CDR3s include the opening cysteine and the closing phenylalanine or tryptophan. Fields, in order: J gene, clone size, V gene, D gene, CDR3 DNA, CDR3 protein. A D gene is named only where the DNA matches it firmly. Not all rows give a size; the values are once, few, many and, for expanded clones, a class.

J: TRBJ1-2; size: .; V: TRBV29-1; D: TRBD1; DNA: TGCAGCCTTTACCGACCCCGGGACAGGGGGCTTGACTATGGCTACACCTTC; CDR3: CSLYRPRDRGLDYGYTF
J: TRBJ1-5; size: few; V: TRBV19; D: TRBD1; DNA: TGTGCCAGCGGGACAGACTATAGCAATCAGCCCCAGCATTTT; CDR3: CASGTDYSNQPQHF
J: TRBJ2-2; size: .; V: TRBV15; D: TRBD1; DNA: TGTGCCACCAGGAGATACGGGACAGGGTTTCGAGGCGACACCGGGGAGCTGTTTTTT; CDR3: CATRRYGTGFRGDTGELFF
J: TRBJ1-4; size: .; V: TRBV5-1; D: .; DNA: TGCGCCAGCCGGACAGCCCTTAATGAAAAACTGTTTTTT; CDR3: CASRTALNEKLFF
J: TRBJ1-5; size: .; V: TRBV28; D: .; DNA: TGTGCCAGCATTCCGGGGGGCCATCAGCCCCAGCATTTT; CDR3: CASIPGGHQPQHF
J: TRBJ1-2; size: .; V: TRBV5-1; D: .; DNA: TGCGCCAGCAGCTTGAACAGGGCCTATGGCTACACCTTC; CDR3: CASSLNRAYGYTF
J: TRBJ2-7; size: few; V: TRBV28; D: .; DNA: TGTGCCAGCAGTTTATCGGGGGTGAGCTCCTACGAGCAGTACTTC; CDR3: CASSLSGVSSYEQYF
J: TRBJ2-7; size: few; V: TRBV27; D: TRBD2; DNA: TGTGCCAGCAGTTCCTTAGCGGGAGGCCATGCCGTTCGCGAGCAGTACTTC; CDR3: CASSSLAGGHAVREQYF
J: TRBJ2-3; size: .; V: TRBV7-3; D: .; DNA: TGTGCCAGCAGCTCCCAGGGGGCGGGGGCAGATACGCAGTATTTT; CDR3: CASSSQGAGADTQYF
J: TRBJ1-1; size: .; V: TRBV6-5; D: TRBD1; DNA: TGTGCCAGCAGTACCTTCGACAGGGTTGAAGCTTTCTTT; CDR3: CASSTFDRVEAFF
J: TRBJ2-2; size: .; V: TRBV28; D: .; DNA: TGTGCCAGCAGAAAAACGGTACGGAACACCGGGGAGCTGTTTTTT; CDR3: CASRKTVRNTGELFF
J: TRBJ1-5; size: .; V: TRBV7-6; D: TRBD1; DNA: TGTGCCAGCAGCATCGGGAGGGGGCGTATTCAGCCCCAGCATTTT; CDR3: CASSIGRGRIQPQHF
J: TRBJ1-2; size: .; V: TRBV5-1; D: TRBD1; DNA: TGCGCCAGCAGCTTGGTGGTCACAGGGGGCGCCTATGGCTACACCTTC; CDR3: CASSLVVTGGAYGYTF
J: TRBJ1-5; size: .; V: TRBV6-5; D: .; DNA: TGTGCCAGCGCCCCCCCGGGTCAGCCCCAGCATTTT; CDR3: CASAPPGQPQHF
J: TRBJ2-4; size: .; V: TRBV28; D: .; DNA: TGTGCCAGCAGTTTATGGGCGGGAGCCAAAAACATTCAGTACTTC; CDR3: CASSLWAGAKNIQYF
J: TRBJ2-4; size: .; V: TRBV10-3; D: TRBD1; DNA: TGTGCCATCAGTGACCCTACAGGGGTGAACATTCAGTACTTC; CDR3: CAISDPTGVNIQYF
J: TRBJ2-5; size: .; V: TRBV24-1; D: .; DNA: TGTGCCACCAGTGACCCGTACCAAGAGACCCAGTACTTC; CDR3: CATSDPYQETQYF
J: TRBJ1-2; size: .; V: TRBV30; D: .; DNA: TGTGCCTGGAGTGTGACTCGGGGGAACGGCTACACCTTC; CDR3: CAWSVTRGNGYTF
J: TRBJ2-6; size: .; V: TRBV5-1; D: TRBD1; DNA: TGCGCCAGCAGCTTGAGACAGGGGAGCGCTGGGGCCAACGTCCTGACTTTC; CDR3: CASSLRQGSAGANVLTF
J: TRBJ2-2; size: .; V: TRBV2; D: .; DNA: TGTGCCAGCAGAACCATCCACTCGACCGGGGAGCTGTTTTTT; CDR3: CASRTIHSTGELFF
J: TRBJ2-5; size: .; V: TRBV9; D: TRBD1; DNA: TGTGCCAGCAGCGCCCCCCTTGGGACAGGGGCGCAGGAGACCCAGTACTTC; CDR3: CASSAPLGTGAQETQYF
J: TRBJ1-3; size: .; V: TRBV28; D: .; DNA: TGTGCCAGCCGGCGGGGAGGGACTGGAAACACCATATATTTT; CDR3: CASRRGGTGNTIYF